This TCR beta chain was sequenced during a study of blood T cell repertoires in COVID-19. Germline V lookup: CDR1 SSHAT, CDR2 FNYEAQ (reference sequence). The J segment lost 8 bases and the V segment lost 1 base, leaving 4 bases of the junction unmatched. The CDR3 is 15 residues long. Here immunoSEQ multiplex PCR was the method, and the copy in TCRdb shows in-frame clones only, minus some. The data show around 140,000 clones, over 60% seen once. Sequenced material: peripheral blood. The V call is TRBV7-7, the J call TRBJ2-2, with 10 bases that match TRBD1. The TCR sequence derives from a woman between 45 and 60 years old with active or convalescent COVID-19. CDR3 bases: TGTGCCAGCAGCTTAGAGGGACAGGGGATTGGGGAGCTGTTTTTT. This encodes CASSLEGQGIGELFF.